These 22 T cell receptor beta chains came from one sample sequenced in a study of T cells after yellow fever vaccination. TCRdb used MiXCR to reprocess the 5' RACE reads, holding one entry per CDR3 protein. The sample consists of 20,000 to 25,000 distinct CDR3 sequences, approximately 5.2% of them appearing once. The source material was PBMCs, either bulk or a sorted T-cell subset (CD4+, CD8+, memory, or dextramer-sorted; not recorded which), sampled approximately 40 days after the first yellow fever vaccination. The receptors stem from a man between 18 and 35 years old who received the YFV17D yellow fever vaccine.

This clonotype was observed at least ten times. The rearrangement uses TRBV7-9 and TRBJ2-3; no firm D call. V was clipped by 2 bases and J by 4 bases, with 7 bases between them. In germline, CDR1 is SEHNR, CDR2 FQNEAQ (reference sequence). The CDR3 length is 13 residues. The CDR3 DNA reads TGTGCCAGCAGCTTATCCGGCGCAGATACGCAGTATTTT. Translation gives CASSLSGADTQYF. Looking up the rest from reference TRBV7-9 and TRBJ2-3 gives the full variable domain: DTGVSQNPRHKITKRGQNVTFRCDPISEHNRLYWYRQTLGQGPEFLTYFQNEAQLEKSRLLSDRFSAERPKGSFSTLEIQRTEQGDSAMYLCASSLSGADTQYFGPGTRLTVL.

There are many counts of this clonotype. This sequence joins TRBV6-1 and TRBJ1-1; TRBD1 aligns across 7 bases. Germline CDR1 MNHNS, CDR2 SASEGT. V was pared by 8 bases and J by 6 bases, with 9 bases of the junction left unmatched. The CDR3 contains 13 residues. The CDR3 here is CASSVGGRAEAFF. The CDR3 region has the DNA TGTGCCAGCTCGGTAGGGGGCCGGGCTGAAGCTTTCTTT.

In its sample, this clonotype was seen many times. The chain employs TRBV11-2 and TRBJ2-5; D possibly uses TRBD1 or TRBD2 (6 bases each). The CDR3 spans 16 residues. V dropped 1 base and J dropped 3 bases, with 15 bases sitting between them. Germline loops: CDR1 SGHAT, CDR2 FQNNGV. CDR3 amino acids: CASSLVGGTGEETQYF. CDR3 coding DNA: TGTGCCAGCAGCTTAGTGGGGGGCACTGGGGAAGAGACCCAGTACTTC.

Comments on this clonotype: One end of the junction does not line up with germline, which may come from a read error. This chain connects TRBV10-2 to TRBJ1-1, with D possibly TRBD1 on 6 matching bases. The CDR3 sequence is 12 residues long. Looked up from germline, CDR1 is WSHSY and CDR2 is SAAADI. CDR3 DNA: TGCGCCTGCAGCCCCAGGGGTTTTAGGGCTTTCTTT. Amino acid sequence: CACSPRGFRAFF.

This clonotype has ten or more counts. The chain links TRBV2 to TRBJ1-2; TRBD1 agrees at 11 bases. The CDR3 sequence is 14 residues long. Germline lookup yields CDR1 SNHLY and CDR2 FYNNEI. The ends lost 7 bases at V and 4 bases at J; junction bases unmatched: 5. The CDR3 sequence is CASMPGQGGYGYTF. The CDR3 DNA is TGTGCCAGCATGCCGGGACAGGGGGGCTATGGCTACACCTTC.

This clonotype occurred many times. The chain couples TRBV20-1 to TRBJ2-1; D is undetermined. CDR1 DFQATT and CDR2 SNEGSKA come from the germline V gene (reference sequence). The CDR3 is 12 amino acids. V was trimmed by 6 bases and J by 4 bases, leaving 10 bases between them. CDR3 residues: CSAETNYNEQFF. As DNA, the CDR3 is TGCAGTGCGGAAACCAATTACAATGAGCAGTTCTTC.

This clonotype is medium-sized. The rearrangement links TRBV5-8 to TRBJ1-2, with a weak D call TRBD1 (5 bases). V dropped 1 base and J dropped 8 bases, with 12 bases sitting between them. The CDR3 is 13 residues long. In germline, CDR1 is SGHTS, CDR2 YDEGEE. CDR3 coding DNA: TGTGCCAGCAGCTTGTACGCAGGGCCAGGCTACACCTTC. Its translation: CASSLYAGPGYTF.

This clonotype was recorded many times. V and J are TRBV4-1 and TRBJ2-2; TRBD1 agrees at 7 bases. Per germline, CDR1 MGHRA and CDR2 YSYEKL. This CDR3 contains 13 residues. V trimming: 9 bases; J trimming: 6 bases; junction bases outside the gene matches: 7. CDR3 sequence reads: CASGTVYPGELFF. The CDR3 DNA reads as TGCGCCAGTGGGACAGTTTACCCCGGGGAGCTGTTTTTT.

The rearrangement uses TRBV6-1 and TRBJ1-2, with D possibly TRBD1 on 5 matching bases. Trimming pared 5 bases from V and 13 bases from J, leaving 26 bases between. CDR3 length: 15 amino acids. CDR1 MNHNS and CDR2 SASEGT come from the germline V gene. The CDR3 sequence is CASSTGGANPPPSTF. In DNA, the CDR3 is TGTGCCAGCAGTACGGGAGGGGCCAACCCGCCTCCTAGCACCTTC.

The DNA of the CDR3 is TGCGCCAGCAGCCAAGAGCCCGGGAGCACAGATACGCAGTATTTT. Its protein product is CASSQEPGSTDTQYF. The chain joins TRBV4-3 to TRBJ2-3; D is unclear. V lost 0 bases and J 0 bases, leaving 7 bases between the germline ends. The CDR3 extends over 15 amino acids. Germline V gene sequence: CDR1 LGHNA, CDR2 YSLEER.

This clonotype showed up many times. This chain links TRBV12-3 or TRBV12-4 with TRBJ1-5, with TRBD1 identical over 8 bases. The CDR3 spans 14 residues. V dropped 4 bases and J dropped 5; count of bases not matched to a gene: 4. The CDR3, as DNA: TGTGCCAGCAGTTCACAACAGGGGGATCAGCCCCAGCATTTT. Amino acid sequence: CASSSQQGDQPQHF.

This clonotype was found many times. The CDR3 protein is CASSPRRGGLFVGDRETQYF. CDR3 coding DNA: TGTGCCAGCAGTCCGCGGCGGGGGGGCCTTTTCGTCGGGGATCGCGAGACCCAGTACTTC. The rearrangement links TRBV12-3 or TRBV12-4 to TRBJ2-5; 9 nucleotides match TRBD2. This CDR3 has 20 residues. Germline trimming cut 5 bases from V and 5 bases from J; bases unmatched to any gene: 24.

This clonotype was detected many times. The chain uses TRBV18 and TRBJ2-5, with TRBD2 as a possible D gene (5 bases). This CDR3 contains 15 residues. Germline assignment: CDR1 KGHSH and CDR2 LQKENI. Deletions cut 1 base from V and 5 bases from J, with 14 bases between. CDR3 nucleotide sequence: TGTGCCAGCTCACCACGCCGAGCGGACGGGGAGACCCAGTACTTC. Its translation is CASSPRRADGETQYF. The variable domain in full, with the rest retrieved from reference TRBV18 and TRBJ2-5, is NAGVMQNPRHLVRRRGQEARLRCSPMKGHSHVYWYRQLPEEGLKFMVYLQKENIIDESGMPKERFSAEFPKEGPSILRIQQVVRGDSAAYFCASSPRRADGETQYFGPGTRLLVL.

This clonotype occurred many times. The CDR3 sequence is CASSTQRQGGAAEAFF. The CDR3 coding sequence is TGTGCCAGTAGTACCCAACGACAGGGAGGAGCAGCTGAAGCTTTCTTT. The V call is TRBV19, the J call TRBJ1-1, with TRBD1 matching 7 bases. Germline loops: CDR1 LNHDA, CDR2 SQIVND (reference sequence). The CDR3 covers 16 residues. Unmatched junction bases numbered 14, after V lost 4 bases and J lost 6 bases.

In regard to this clonotype: A much larger clonotype is one base distant, so this may be a read error. The CDR3 spells CASSPEVWGTQYF. In DNA form, the CDR3 reads TGTGCCAGCAGCCCCGAGGTGTGGGGGACCCAGTACTTC. The rearrangement links TRBV7-6 to TRBJ2-5; no clear D. Trimming shortened V by 5 bases and J by 7 bases, and 14 bases separated the two germline ends. Germline-derived CDR1 and CDR2 are SGHVS and FNYEAQ. The CDR3 is made up of 13 amino acids.

This clonotype was found many times. CDR3 sequence: CSARAPPPFYEQYF. Here the CDR3 DNA reads TGCAGTGCTAGGGCGCCTCCTCCGTTCTACGAGCAGTACTTC. The chain uses TRBV20-1 and TRBJ2-7, with D uncertain. CDR3 length: 14 residues. Germline loops: CDR1 DFQATT, CDR2 SNEGSKA (reference sequence). Trimming stripped 3 bases from V and 3 bases from J, with 15 bases between.

The sample holds many counts of this clonotype. The chain combines TRBV28 with TRBJ2-1; TRBD2 aligns across 9 bases. The CDR3 covers 13 residues. Germline assignment: CDR1 MDHEN and CDR2 SYDVKM. The J segment lost 2 bases and the V segment lost 9 bases, leaving 2 bases of the junction unmatched. CDR3 in amino acids: CASSSGAYNEQFF. The CDR3 DNA follows: TGTGCCAGTTCTAGCGGGGCCTACAATGAGCAGTTCTTC.

This clonotype was seen at least ten times. V and J are TRBV5-1 and TRBJ2-7, with 11 bases fitting TRBD2. CDR3 size: 15 residues. CDR1 and CDR2 (germline): SGHRS, YFSETQ. Germline trimming cut 0 bases from V and 3 bases from J; bases unmatched to any gene: 2. The CDR3 loop is CASSLALAGGYEQYF. CDR3 nucleotides: TGCGCCAGCAGCTTGGCCCTAGCGGGGGGCTACGAGCAGTACTTC.

This clonotype was found many times. The chain couples TRBV20-1 to TRBJ1-5; D is uncertain. The V end lost 0 bases, the J end lost 4 bases, and 13 bases lay between the germline ends. Germline CDR1 DFQATT, CDR2 SNEGSKA (reference sequence). The CDR3 consists of 15 residues. This CDR3 is CSARDRVLGNQPQHF. The CDR3 DNA follows: TGCAGTGCTAGAGATAGGGTCCTAGGGAATCAGCCCCAGCATTTT.

This clonotype was seen repeatedly, ten times or more. CDR3 amino acids: CASSPGSGYNEQFF. In DNA, the CDR3 is TGTGCCAGCAGCCCTGGGAGCGGTTACAATGAGCAGTTCTTC. The chain joins TRBV7-2 to TRBJ2-1; D might be TRBD2 (5 bases). The CDR3 extends over 14 amino acids. V was pared by 5 bases and J by 4 bases, with 12 bases between. CDR1 is SGHTA and CDR2 is FQGNSA in the germline V gene.

This clonotype was picked up one time. This may be a read error: a much more frequent sequence differs by one nucleotide. The rearrangement uses TRBV6-5 and TRBJ2-6, with a tentative D call TRBD1 (5 bases). Germline CDR1 is MNHEY and CDR2 is SVGAGI. CDR3 length equals 16 residues. The CDR3 protein is CASSLRPASGANILTF. The CDR3 bases are TGTGCCAGCAGTTTAAGACCGGCCTCTGGGGCCAACATCCTGACTTTC.

This clonotype was detected ten times or more. The V gene is TRBV24-1, the J gene TRBJ2-1; D possibly corresponds to TRBD1 (7 bases). Per the germline V gene, CDR1 is KGHDR and CDR2 is SFDVKD. V shed 5 bases and J shed 8 bases, with 15 bases lying between them. The CDR3 spans 14 residues. For the CDR3, the DNA is TGTGCCACCAGTGGGCAGGGGGGCCGGTATGAGCAGTTCTTC. Translation: CATSGQGGRYEQFF.